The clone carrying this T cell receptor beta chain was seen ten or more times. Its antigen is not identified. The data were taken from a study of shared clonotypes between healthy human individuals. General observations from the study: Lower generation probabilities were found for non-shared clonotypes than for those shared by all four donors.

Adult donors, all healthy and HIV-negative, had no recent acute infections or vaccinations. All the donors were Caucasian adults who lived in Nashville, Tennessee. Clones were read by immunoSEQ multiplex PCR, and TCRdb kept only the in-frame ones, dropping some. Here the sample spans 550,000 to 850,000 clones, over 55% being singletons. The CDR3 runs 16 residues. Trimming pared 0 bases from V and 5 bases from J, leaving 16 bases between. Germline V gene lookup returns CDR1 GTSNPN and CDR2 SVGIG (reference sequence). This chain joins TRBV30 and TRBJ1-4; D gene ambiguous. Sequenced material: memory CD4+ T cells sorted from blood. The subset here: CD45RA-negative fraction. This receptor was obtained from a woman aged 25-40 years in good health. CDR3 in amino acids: CAWSVQLSARNEKLFF. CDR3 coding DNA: TGTGCCTGGAGTGTACAACTCTCTGCGAGGAATGAAAAACTGTTTTTT.